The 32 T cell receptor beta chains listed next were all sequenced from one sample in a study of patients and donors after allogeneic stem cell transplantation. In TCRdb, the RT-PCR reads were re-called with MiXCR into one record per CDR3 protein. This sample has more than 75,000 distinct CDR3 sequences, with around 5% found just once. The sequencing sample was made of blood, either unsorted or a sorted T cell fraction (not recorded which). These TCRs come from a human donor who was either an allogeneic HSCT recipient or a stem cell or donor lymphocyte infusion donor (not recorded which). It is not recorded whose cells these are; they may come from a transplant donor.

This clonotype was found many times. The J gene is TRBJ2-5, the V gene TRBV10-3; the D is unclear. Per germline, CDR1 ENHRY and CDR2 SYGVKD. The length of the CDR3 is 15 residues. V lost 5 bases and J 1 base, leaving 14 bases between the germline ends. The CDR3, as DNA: TGTGCCATCAGTTCCCCCTCTACCGGCCAAGAGACCCAGTACTTC. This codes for CAISSPSTGQETQYF.

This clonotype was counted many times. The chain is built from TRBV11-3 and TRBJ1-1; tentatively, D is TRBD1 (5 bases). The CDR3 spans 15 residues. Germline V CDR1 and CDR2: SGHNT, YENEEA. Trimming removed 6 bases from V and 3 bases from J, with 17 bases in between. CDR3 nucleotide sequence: TGTGCCAGCAGTCCGAGCGGAGGGGCAGACACTGAAGCTTTCTTT. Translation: CASSPSGGADTEAFF. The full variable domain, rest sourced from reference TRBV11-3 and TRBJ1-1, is EAGVVQSPRYKIIEKKQPVAFWCNPISGHNTLYWYLQNLGQGPELLIRYENEEAVDDSQLPKDRFSAERLKGVDSTLKIQPAELGDSAVYLCASSPSGGADTEAFFGQGTRLTVV.

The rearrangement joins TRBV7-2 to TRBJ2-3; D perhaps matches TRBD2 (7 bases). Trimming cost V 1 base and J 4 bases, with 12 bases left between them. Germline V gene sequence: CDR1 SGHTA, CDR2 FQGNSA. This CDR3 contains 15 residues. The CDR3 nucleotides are TGTGCCAGCAGCTTAGTGGGGGGGCGATCAGATACGCAGTATTTT. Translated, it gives CASSLVGGRSDTQYF.

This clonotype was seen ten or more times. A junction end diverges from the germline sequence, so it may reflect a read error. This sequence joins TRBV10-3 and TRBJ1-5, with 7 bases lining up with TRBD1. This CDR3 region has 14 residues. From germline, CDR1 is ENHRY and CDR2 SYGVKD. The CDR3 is CATSTGTVNQPQHF. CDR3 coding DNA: TGTGCCACCAGTACCGGGACAGTTAATCAGCCCCAGCATTTT.

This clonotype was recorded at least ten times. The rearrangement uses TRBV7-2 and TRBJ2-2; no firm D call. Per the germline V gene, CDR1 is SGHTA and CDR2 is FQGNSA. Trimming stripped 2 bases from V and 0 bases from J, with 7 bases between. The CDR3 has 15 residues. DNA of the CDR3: TGTGCCAGCAGCTTACGCCTATCGAACACCGGGGAGCTGTTTTTT. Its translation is CASSLRLSNTGELFF.

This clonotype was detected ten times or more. The CDR3 sequence is CSAREGGQPQHF. CDR3 sequence (DNA): TGCAGTGCACGAGAGGGAGGCCAGCCCCAGCATTTT. This rearrangement joins TRBV20-1 to TRBJ1-5, with no clear D. Germline assignment: CDR1 DFQATT and CDR2 SNEGSKA (reference sequence). The CDR3 sequence is 12 residues long. Trimming left V 6 bases short and J 7 bases short, with 13 bases between.

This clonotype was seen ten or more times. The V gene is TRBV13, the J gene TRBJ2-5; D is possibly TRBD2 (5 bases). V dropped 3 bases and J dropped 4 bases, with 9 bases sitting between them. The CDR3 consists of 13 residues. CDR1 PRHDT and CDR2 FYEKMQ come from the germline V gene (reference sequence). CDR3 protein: CASSFERSETQYF. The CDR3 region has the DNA TGTGCCAGCAGCTTTGAGCGGTCAGAGACCCAGTACTTC.

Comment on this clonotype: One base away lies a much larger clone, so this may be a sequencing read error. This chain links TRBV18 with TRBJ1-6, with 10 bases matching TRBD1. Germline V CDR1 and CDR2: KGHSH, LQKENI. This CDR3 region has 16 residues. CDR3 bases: TGTGCCAGCTCACCAGAGACAGGGGGCCCAGGTCGACCCCTCCTCTTT. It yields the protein CASSPETGGPGRPLLF.

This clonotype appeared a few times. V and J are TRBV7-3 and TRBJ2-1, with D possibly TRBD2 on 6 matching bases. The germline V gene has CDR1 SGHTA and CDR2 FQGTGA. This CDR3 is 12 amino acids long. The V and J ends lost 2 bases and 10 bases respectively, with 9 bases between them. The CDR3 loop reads CASSLAGREQFF. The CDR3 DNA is TGTGCCAGCAGCTTAGCGGGGAGGGAGCAGTTCTTC.

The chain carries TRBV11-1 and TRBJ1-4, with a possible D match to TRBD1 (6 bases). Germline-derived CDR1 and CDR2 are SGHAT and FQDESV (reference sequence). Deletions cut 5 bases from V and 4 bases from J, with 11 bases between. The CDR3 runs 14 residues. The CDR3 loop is CASSVQGLNEKLFF. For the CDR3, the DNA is TGTGCCAGCAGCGTACAGGGACTTAATGAAAAACTGTTTTTT.

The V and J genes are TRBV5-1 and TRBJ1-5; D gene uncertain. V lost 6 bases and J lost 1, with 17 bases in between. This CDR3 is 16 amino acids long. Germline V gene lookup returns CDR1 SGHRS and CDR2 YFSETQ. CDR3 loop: CASIVREDGSNQPQHF. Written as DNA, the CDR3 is TGCGCCAGCATTGTCCGGGAGGACGGGAGCAATCAGCCCCAGCATTTT. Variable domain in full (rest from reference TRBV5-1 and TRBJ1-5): KAGVTQTPRYLIKTRGQQVTLSCSPISGHRSVSWYQQTPGQGLQFLFEYFSETQRNKGNFPGRFSGRQFSNSRSEMNVSTLELGDSALYLCASIVREDGSNQPQHFGDGTRLSIL.

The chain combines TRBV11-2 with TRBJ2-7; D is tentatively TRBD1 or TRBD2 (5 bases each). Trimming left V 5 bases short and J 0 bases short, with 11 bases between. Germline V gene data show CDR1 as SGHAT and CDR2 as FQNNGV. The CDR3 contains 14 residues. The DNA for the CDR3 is TGTGCCAGCAGCCCCGGGGCCAACTCCTACGAGCAGTACTTC. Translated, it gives CASSPGANSYEQYF.

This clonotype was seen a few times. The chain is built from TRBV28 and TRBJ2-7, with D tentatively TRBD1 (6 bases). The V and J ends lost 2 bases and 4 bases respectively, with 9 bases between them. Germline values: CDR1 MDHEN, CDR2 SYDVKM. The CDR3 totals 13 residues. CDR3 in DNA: TGTGCCAGCAGTTTACCAGGGGAATACGAGCAGTACTTC. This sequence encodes CASSLPGEYEQYF.

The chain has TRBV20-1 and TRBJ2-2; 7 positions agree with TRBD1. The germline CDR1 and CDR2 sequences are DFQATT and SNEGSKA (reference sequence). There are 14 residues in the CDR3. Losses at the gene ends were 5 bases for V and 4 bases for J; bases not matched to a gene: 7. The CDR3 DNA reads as TGCAGTGCTTCACAGGGGCTCGGCACCGGGGAGCTGTTTTTT. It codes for CSASQGLGTGELFF.

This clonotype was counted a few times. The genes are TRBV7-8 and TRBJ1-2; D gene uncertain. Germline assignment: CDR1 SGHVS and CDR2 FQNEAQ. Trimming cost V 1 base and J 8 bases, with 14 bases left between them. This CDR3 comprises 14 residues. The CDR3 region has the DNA TGTGCCAGCAGCTTAGGACCCACTCAGGAGGGCTACACCTTC. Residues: CASSLGPTQEGYTF.

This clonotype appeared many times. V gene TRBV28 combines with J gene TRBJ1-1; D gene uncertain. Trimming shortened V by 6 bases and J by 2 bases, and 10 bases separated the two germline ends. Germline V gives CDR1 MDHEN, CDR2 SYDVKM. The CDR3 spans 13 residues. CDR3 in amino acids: CASSPGRNTEAFF. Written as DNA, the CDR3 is TGTGCCAGCAGCCCGGGCCGAAACACTGAAGCTTTCTTT.

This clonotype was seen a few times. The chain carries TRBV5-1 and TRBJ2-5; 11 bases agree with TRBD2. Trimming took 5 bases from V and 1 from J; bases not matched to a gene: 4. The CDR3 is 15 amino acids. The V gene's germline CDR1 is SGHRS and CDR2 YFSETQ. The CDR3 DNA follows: TGCGCCAGCAGACCCGGGACTAGCGGCCAAGAGACCCAGTACTTC. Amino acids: CASRPGTSGQETQYF.

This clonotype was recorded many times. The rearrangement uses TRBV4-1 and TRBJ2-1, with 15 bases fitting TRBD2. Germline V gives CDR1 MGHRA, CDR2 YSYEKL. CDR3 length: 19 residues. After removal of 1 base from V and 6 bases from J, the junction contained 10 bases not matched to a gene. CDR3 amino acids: CASSQGRPGLAGGGNEQFF. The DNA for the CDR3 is TGCGCCAGCAGCCAAGGGCGGCCGGGACTAGCGGGAGGAGGCAATGAGCAGTTCTTC.

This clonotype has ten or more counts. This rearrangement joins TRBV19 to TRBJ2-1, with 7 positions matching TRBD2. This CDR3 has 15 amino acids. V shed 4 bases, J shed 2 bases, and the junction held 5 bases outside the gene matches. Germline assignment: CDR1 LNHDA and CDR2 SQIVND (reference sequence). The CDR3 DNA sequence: TGTGCCAGTAGTAGGGAGGGATTTCCCTACAATGAGCAGTTCTTC. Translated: CASSREGFPYNEQFF. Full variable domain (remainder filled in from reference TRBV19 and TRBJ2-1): DGGITQSPKYLFRKEGQNVTLSCEQNLNHDAMYWYRQDPGQGLRLIYYSQIVNDFQKGDIAEGYSVSREKKESFPLTVTSAQKNPTAFYLCASSREGFPYNEQFFGPGTRLTVL.

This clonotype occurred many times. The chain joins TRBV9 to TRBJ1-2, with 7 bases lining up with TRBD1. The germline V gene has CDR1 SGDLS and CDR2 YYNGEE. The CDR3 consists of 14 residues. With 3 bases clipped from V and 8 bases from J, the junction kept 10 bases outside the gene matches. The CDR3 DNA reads TGTGCCAGCAGCGGACCACAGGGGCGAGTAGGCTACACCTTC. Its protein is CASSGPQGRVGYTF. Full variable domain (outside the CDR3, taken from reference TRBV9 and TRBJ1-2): DSGVTQTPKHLITATGQRVTLRCSPRSGDLSVYWYQQSLDQGLQFLIQYYNGEERAKGNILERFSAQQFPDLHSELNLSSLELGDSALYFCASSGPQGRVGYTFGSGTRLTVV.

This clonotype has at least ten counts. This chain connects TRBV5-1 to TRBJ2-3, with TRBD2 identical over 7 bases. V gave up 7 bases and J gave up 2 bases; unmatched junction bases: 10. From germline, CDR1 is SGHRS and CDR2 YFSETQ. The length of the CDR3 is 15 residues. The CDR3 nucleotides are TGCGCCAGCGGGGAGGGCCGGCCTGACACAGATACGCAGTATTTT. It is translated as CASGEGRPDTDTQYF.

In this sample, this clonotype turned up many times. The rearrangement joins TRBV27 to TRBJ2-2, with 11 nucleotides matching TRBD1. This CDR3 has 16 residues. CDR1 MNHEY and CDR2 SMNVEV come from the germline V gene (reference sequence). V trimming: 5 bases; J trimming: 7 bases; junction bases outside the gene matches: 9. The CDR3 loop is CASSLGQGANGGELFF. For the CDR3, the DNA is TGTGCCAGCAGTCTAGGACAGGGGGCAAACGGCGGGGAGCTGTTTTTT.

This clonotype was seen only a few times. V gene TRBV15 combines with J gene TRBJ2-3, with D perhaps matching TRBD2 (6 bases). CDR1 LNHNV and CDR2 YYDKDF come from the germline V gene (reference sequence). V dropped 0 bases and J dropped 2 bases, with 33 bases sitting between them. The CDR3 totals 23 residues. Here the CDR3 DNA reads TGTGCCACCAGCAGAGATACGTTGGCGGCCCAACTGGGACTCCGTACTCACACAGATACGCAGTATTTT. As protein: CATSRDTLAAQLGLRTHTDTQYF.

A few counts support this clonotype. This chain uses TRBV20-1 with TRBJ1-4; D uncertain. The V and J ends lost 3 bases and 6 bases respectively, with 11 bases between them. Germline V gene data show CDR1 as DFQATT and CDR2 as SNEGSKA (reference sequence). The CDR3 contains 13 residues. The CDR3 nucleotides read TGCAGTGCTAGTTTATGGGGAGATGAAAAACTGTTTTTT. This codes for CSASLWGDEKLFF.

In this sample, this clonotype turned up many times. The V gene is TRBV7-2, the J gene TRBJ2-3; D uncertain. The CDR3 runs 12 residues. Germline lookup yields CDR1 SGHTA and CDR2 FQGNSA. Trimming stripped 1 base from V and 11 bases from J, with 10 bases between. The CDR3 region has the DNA TGTGCCAGCAGCTTAGACTCACCCCGGCAGTATTTT. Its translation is CASSLDSPRQYF.

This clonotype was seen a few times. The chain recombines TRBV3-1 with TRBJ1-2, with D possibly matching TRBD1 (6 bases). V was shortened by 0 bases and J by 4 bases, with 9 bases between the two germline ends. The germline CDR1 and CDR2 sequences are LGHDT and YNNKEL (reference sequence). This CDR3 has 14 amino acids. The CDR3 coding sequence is TGTGCCAGCAGCCAAGACTGGGACACCTATGGCTACACCTTC. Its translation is CASSQDWDTYGYTF.

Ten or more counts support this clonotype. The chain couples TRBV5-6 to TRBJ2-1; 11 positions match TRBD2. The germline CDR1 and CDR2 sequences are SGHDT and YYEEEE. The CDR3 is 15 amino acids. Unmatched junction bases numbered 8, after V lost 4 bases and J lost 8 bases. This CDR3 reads CASSTRLAGLYEQFF. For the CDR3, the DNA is TGTGCCAGCAGCACGCGACTAGCGGGGCTTTATGAGCAGTTCTTC.

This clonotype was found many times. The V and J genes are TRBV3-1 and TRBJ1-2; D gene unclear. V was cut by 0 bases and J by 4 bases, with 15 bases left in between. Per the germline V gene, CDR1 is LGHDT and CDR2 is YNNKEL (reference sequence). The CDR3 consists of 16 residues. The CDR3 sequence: CASSQEWAASTYGYTF. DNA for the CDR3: TGTGCCAGCAGCCAAGAATGGGCCGCCTCCACCTATGGCTACACCTTC.

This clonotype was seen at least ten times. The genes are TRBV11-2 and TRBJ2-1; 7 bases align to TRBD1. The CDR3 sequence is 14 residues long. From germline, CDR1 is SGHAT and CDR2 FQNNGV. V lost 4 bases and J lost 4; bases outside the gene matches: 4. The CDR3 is CASSSDRVYNEQFF. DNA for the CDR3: TGTGCCAGCAGCTCCGACAGGGTGTACAATGAGCAGTTCTTC.

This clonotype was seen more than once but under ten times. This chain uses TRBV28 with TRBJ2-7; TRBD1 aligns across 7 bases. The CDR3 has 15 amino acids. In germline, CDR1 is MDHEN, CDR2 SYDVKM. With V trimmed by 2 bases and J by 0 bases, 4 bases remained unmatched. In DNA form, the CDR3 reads TGTGCCAGCAGTTTAGAGGGGGCAAGCTCCTACGAGCAGTACTTC. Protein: CASSLEGASSYEQYF. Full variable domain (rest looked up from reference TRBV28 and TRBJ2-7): DVKVTQSSRYLVKRTGEKVFLECVQDMDHENMFWYRQDPGLGLRLIYFSYDVKMKEKGDIPEGYSVSREKKERFSLILESASTNQTSMYLCASSLEGASSYEQYFGPGTRLTVT.

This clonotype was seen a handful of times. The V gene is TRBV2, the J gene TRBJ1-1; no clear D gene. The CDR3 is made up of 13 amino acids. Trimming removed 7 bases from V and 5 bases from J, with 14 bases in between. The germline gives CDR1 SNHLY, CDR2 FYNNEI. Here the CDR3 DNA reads TGTGCCAGCACCCTGGGTCCTCGGACTGAAGCTTTCTTT. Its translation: CASTLGPRTEAFF.

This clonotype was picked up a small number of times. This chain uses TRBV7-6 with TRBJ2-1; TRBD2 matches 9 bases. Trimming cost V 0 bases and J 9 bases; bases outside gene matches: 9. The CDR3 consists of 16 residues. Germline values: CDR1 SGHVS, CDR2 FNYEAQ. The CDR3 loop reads CASSLASGGRGGEQFF. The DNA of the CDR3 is TGTGCCAGCAGCTTAGCTAGCGGGGGCCGGGGAGGTGAGCAGTTCTTC.